This T cell receptor beta chain was captured by sequencing in a study of OX40 agonist ivuxolimab in advanced cancers. Study summary: Patients were dosed with the agonistic anti-OX40 (CD134) antibody ivuxolimab.

Autoimmune disease history or systemic immunosuppression barred patients. This clone has a handful of counts. Trimming stripped 4 bases from V and 0 bases from J, with 13 bases between. This CDR3 spans 15 amino acids. Germline V lookup: CDR1 SGHRS, CDR2 YFSETQ. Assay used: immunoSEQ multiplex PCR; TCRdb lists only in-frame clones, some missing. The top ten clones hold about 4.6% of a sample with 90,000 to 95,000 clones, around 87% of them seen once. The TCR originated in an adult with an advanced solid tumor such as melanoma, head and neck, liver or kidney cancer. The sequenced sample was CD4+ or CD8+ T cells sorted from blood, obtained in a trial of the OX40 agonist ivuxolimab. J is TRBJ1-1 and V is TRBV5-1, with D perhaps matching TRBD1 (6 bases). CDR3 nucleotide sequence: TGCGCCAGCAGCAAAAAGGGGGACCTGAACACTGAAGCTTTCTTT. Translated: CASSKKGDLNTEAFF.